The next 5 T cell receptor beta chains were all read from a single sample in a study of blood T cell repertoires in COVID-19. Using immunoSEQ multiplex PCR, the repertoire was profiled, and TCRdb retains in-frame clones only, with some absent. This table has approximately 500,000 clones, over 75% appearing once. Sequencing used peripheral blood. The receptors stem from a human donor in a cohort sampled during active COVID-19.

The genes are TRBV4-2 and TRBJ2-1; 8 nucleotides agree with TRBD2. V trimming: 0 bases; J trimming: 3 bases; junction bases outside the gene matches: 7. The CDR3 consists of 17 residues. Germline assignment: CDR1 LGHNA and CDR2 YNFKEQ. Here the CDR3 DNA reads TGTGCCAGCAGCCAAGATGGAGGACTAGCATTCTACAATGAGCAGTTCTTC. Its protein is CASSQDGGLAFYNEQFF.

This clone has a handful of counts. This chain uses TRBV30 with TRBJ2-2; D remains unclear. The CDR3 length is 11 residues. V was cut by 4 bases and J by 5 bases, with 5 bases left in between. From germline, CDR1 is GTSNPN and CDR2 SVGIG (reference sequence). This chain's CDR3 is CAWMRTGELFF. CDR3 DNA sequence: TGTGCCTGGATGAGAACCGGGGAGCTGTTTTTT.

This clone has only one observation. The chain joins TRBV7-9 to TRBJ1-6, with TRBD1 matching 8 bases. This CDR3 is 13 amino acids long. Germline V gene sequence: CDR1 SEHNR, CDR2 FQNEAQ (reference sequence). Unmatched junction bases numbered 4, after V lost 1 base and J lost 14 bases. This chain's CDR3 is CASSLGTGSSLHF. CDR3 bases: TGTGCCAGCAGCTTAGGGACAGGGAGTTCCCTCCACTTT.

The chain carries TRBV6-5 and TRBJ2-1; D is possibly TRBD2 (6 bases). Germline V gene data show CDR1 as MNHEY and CDR2 as SVGAGI. V was clipped by 6 bases and J by 0 bases, with 9 bases between them. The CDR3 runs to 14 residues. CDR3 residues: CASRRRGSYNEQFF. Written as DNA, the CDR3 is TGTGCCAGCAGGCGGAGGGGCTCCTACAATGAGCAGTTCTTC.

This chain uses TRBV5-5 with TRBJ2-2, with unresolved D. V was clipped by 0 bases and J by 0 bases, with 6 bases between them. CDR3 length: 15 amino acids. Germline V gene sequence: CDR1 SGHKS, CDR2 YYEKEE (reference sequence). The CDR3 loop reads CASSLGATNTGELFF. DNA for the CDR3: TGTGCCAGCAGCTTGGGGGCTACGAACACCGGGGAGCTGTTTTTT.